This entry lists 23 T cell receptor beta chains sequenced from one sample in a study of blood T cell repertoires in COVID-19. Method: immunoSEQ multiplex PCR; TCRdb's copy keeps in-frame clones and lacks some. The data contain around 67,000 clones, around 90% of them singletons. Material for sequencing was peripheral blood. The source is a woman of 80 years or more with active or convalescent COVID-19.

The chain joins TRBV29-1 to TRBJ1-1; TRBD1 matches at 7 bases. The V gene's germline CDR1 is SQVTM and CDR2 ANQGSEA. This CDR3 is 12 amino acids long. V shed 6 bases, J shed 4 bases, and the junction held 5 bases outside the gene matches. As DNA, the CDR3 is TGCAGCGTCCAACACAGGGGCACTGAAGCTTTCTTT. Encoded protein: CSVQHRGTEAFF.

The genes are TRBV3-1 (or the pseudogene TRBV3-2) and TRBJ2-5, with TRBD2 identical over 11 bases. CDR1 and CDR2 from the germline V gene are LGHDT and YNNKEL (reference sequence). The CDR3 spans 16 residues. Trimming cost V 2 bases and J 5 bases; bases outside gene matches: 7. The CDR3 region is CASSQWLAGGGETQYF. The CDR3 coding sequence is TGTGCCAGCAGCCAATGGCTAGCGGGGGGAGGGGAGACCCAGTACTTC.

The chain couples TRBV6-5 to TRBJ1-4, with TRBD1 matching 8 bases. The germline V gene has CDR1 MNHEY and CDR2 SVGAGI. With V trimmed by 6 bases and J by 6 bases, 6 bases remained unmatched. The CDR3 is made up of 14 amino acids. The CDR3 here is CASRATGGDEKLFF. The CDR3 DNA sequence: TGTGCCAGCAGAGCCACAGGGGGTGATGAAAAACTGTTTTTT.

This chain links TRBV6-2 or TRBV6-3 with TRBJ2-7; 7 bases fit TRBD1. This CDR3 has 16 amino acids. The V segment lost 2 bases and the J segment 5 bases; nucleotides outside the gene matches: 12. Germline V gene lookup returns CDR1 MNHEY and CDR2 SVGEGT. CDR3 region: CASSYVTGAYLNEQYF. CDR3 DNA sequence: TGTGCCAGCAGTTACGTAACAGGGGCCTACCTCAACGAGCAGTACTTC.

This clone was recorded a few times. CDR3 coding DNA: TGTGCCAGCAGCCCTCTCGGGCAGGGGGCCCTGAACACTGAAGCTTTCTTT. Encoded protein: CASSPLGQGALNTEAFF. The gene calls are TRBV7-9 and TRBJ1-1; 8 nucleotides align to TRBD1. Germline CDR1 SEHNR, CDR2 FQNEAQ (reference sequence). The CDR3 runs 17 residues. V lost 5 bases and J lost 0; bases outside the gene matches: 11.

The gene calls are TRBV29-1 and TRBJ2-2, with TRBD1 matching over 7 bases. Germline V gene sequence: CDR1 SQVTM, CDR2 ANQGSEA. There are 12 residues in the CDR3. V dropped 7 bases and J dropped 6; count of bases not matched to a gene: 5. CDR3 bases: TGCAGCGCTGACAGGGCGGCCGGGGAGCTGTTTTTT. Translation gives CSADRAAGELFF.

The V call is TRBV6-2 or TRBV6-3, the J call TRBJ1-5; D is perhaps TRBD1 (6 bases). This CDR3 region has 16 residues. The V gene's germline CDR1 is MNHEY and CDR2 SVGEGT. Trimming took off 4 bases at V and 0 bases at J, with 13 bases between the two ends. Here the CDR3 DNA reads TGTGCCAGCAGTTCCCGTTCAGGGGCTAGCAATCAGCCCCAGCATTTT. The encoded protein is CASSSRSGASNQPQHF.

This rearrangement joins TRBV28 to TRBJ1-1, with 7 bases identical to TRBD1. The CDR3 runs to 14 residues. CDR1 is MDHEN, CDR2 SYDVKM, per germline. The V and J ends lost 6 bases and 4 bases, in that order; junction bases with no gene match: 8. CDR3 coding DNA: TGTGCCAGCAGGCTAGGGGGCGGTAGCACTGAAGCTTTCTTT. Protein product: CASRLGGGSTEAFF.

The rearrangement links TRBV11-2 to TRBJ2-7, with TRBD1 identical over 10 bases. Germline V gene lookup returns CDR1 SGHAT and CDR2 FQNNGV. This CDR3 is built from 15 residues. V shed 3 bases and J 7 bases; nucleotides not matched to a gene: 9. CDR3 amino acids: CASSFPGQGSGEQYF. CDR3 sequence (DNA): TGTGCCAGCAGCTTCCCGGGACAGGGGTCTGGGGAGCAGTACTTC. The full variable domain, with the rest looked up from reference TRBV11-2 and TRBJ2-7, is EAGVAQSPRYKIIEKRQSVAFWCNPISGHATLYWYQQILGQGPKLLIQFQNNGVVDDSQLPKDRFSAERLKGVDSTLKIQPAKLEDSAVYLCASSFPGQGSGEQYFGPGTRLTVT.

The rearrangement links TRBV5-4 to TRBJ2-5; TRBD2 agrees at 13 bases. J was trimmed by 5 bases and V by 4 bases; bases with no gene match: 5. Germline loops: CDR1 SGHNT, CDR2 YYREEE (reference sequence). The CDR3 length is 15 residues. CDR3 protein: CASSSGTSGMETQYF. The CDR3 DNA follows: TGTGCCAGCAGCAGCGGGACTAGCGGGATGGAGACCCAGTACTTC.

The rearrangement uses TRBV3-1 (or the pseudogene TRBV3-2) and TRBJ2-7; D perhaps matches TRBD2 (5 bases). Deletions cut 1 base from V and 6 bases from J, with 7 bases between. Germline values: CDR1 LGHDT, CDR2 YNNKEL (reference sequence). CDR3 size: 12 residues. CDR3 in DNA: TGTGCCAGCAGCCAAGTGGGAGCCGAGCAGTACTTC. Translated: CASSQVGAEQYF.

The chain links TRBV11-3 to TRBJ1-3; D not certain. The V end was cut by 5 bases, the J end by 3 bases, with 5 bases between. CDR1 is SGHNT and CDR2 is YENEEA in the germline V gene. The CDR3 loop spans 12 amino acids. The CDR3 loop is CASSRDGNTIYF. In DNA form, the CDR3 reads TGTGCCAGCAGCCGGGATGGAAACACCATATATTTT.

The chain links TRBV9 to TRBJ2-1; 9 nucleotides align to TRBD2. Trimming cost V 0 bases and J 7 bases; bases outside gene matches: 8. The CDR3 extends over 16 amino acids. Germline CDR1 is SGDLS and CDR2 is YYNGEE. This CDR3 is CASSVGGGRVWNEQFF. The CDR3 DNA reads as TGTGCCAGCAGCGTAGGGGGCGGGAGGGTATGGAATGAGCAGTTCTTC. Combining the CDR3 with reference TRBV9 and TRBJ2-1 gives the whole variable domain DSGVTQTPKHLITATGQRVTLRCSPRSGDLSVYWYQQSLDQGLQFLIQYYNGEERAKGNILERFSAQQFPDLHSELNLSSLELGDSALYFCASSVGGGRVWNEQFFGPGTRLTVL.

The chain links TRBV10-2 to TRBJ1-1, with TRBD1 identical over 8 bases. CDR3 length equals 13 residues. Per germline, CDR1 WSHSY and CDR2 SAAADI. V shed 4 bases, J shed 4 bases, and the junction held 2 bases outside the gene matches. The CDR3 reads CASSVTGGTEAFF. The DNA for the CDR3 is TGCGCCAGCAGTGTCACAGGGGGCACTGAAGCTTTCTTT.

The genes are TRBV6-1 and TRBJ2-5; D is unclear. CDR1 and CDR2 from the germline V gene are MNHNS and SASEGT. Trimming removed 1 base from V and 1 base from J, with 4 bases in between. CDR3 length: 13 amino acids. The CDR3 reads CASSEVAQETQYF. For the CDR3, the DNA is TGTGCCAGCAGTGAAGTGGCCCAAGAGACCCAGTACTTC.

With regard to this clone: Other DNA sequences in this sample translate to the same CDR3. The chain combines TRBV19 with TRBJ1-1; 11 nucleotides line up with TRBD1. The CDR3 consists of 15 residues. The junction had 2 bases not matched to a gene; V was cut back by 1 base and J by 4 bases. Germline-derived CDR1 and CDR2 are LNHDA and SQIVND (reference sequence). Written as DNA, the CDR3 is TGTGCCAGTAGTATAGTCGGACAGGGGGCCACTGAAGCTTTCTTT. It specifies CASSIVGQGATEAFF.

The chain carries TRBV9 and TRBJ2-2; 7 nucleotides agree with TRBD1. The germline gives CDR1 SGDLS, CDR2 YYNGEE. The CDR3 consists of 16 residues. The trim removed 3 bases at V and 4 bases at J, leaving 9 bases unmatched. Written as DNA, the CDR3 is TGTGCCAGCAGCGCCAGACAGGGCTACCCCACCGGGGAGCTGTTTTTT. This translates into CASSARQGYPTGELFF.

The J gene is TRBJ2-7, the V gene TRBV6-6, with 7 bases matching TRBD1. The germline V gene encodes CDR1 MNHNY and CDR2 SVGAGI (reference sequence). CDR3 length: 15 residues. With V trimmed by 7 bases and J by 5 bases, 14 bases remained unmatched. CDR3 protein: CASTPTGRGIDEQYF. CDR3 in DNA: TGTGCCAGCACCCCCACTGGCAGGGGGATCGACGAGCAGTACTTC.

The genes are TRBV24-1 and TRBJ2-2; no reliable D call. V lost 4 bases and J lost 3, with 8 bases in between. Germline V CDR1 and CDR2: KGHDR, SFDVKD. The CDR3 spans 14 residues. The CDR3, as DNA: TGTGCCACCAGTGACTATCTGGACACCGGGGAGCTGTTTTTT. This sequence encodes CATSDYLDTGELFF.

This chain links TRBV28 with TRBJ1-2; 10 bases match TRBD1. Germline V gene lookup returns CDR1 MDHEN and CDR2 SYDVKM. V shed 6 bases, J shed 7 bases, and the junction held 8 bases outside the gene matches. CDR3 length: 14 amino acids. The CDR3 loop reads CASSSPTGGGGYTF. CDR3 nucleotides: TGTGCCAGCAGCTCCCCGACAGGGGGCGGTGGCTACACCTTC.

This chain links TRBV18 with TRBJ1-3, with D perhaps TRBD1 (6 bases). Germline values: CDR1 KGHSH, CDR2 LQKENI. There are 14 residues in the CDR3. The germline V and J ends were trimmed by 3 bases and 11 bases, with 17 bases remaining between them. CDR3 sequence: CASSPTSQQGPIYF. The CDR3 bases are TGTGCCAGCTCACCGACAAGTCAACAGGGCCCCATATATTTT. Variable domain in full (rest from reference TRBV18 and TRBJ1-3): NAGVMQNPRHLVRRRGQEARLRCSPMKGHSHVYWYRQLPEEGLKFMVYLQKENIIDESGMPKERFSAEFPKEGPSILRIQQVVRGDSAAYFCASSPTSQQGPIYFGEGSWLTVV.

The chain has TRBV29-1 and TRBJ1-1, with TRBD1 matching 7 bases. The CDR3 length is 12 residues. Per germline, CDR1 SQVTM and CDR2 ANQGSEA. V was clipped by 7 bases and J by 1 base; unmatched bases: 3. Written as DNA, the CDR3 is TGCAGCGGCCGACAGGGGAACACTGAAGCTTTCTTT. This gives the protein CSGRQGNTEAFF.

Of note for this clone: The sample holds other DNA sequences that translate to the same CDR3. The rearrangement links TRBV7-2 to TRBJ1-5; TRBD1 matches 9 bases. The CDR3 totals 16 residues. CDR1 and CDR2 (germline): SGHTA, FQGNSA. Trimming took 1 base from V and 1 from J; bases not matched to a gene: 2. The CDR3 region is CASSLDRGLSNQPQHF. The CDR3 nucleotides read TGTGCCAGCAGCTTAGACAGGGGGCTGAGCAATCAGCCCCAGCATTTT.